This T cell receptor beta chain was obtained from a study of beta chain bispecific antibodies for T cell cancers. General study findings and limits: In these mixed samples, most targeted TRBV reads derived from the leukemia cell line.

Either OKT3 anti-CD3 antibody or CD3/CD28 beads expanded T cells from blood mononuclear cells over roughly 3 days. TCRdb itself ran the 5' RACE reads through MiXCR, one entry per CDR3 protein. The data contain 7,500 to 10,000 distinct CDR3 sequences, 2% to 2.5% of them singletons. After removal of 8 bases from V and 4 bases from J, the junction contained 7 bases not matched to a gene. The germline CDR1 and CDR2 sequences are MGHDK and SYGVNS. CDR3 length: 14 amino acids. This clonotype has a count of ten or more. Its matching antigen is unknown. The receptor comes from a human donor in good health. Some clones in this sample may be carry-over from other donors' samples. The material sequenced was T cells from a healthy donor cultured with Jurkat leukemia cells, taken from a culture containing an anti-CD19 bispecific antibody. The chain recombines TRBV25-1 with TRBJ1-5; TRBD1 agrees at 8 bases. This chain's CDR3 is CASRPQGANQPQHF. For the CDR3, the DNA is TGTGCCAGCCGACCCCAGGGGGCAAATCAGCCCCAGCATTTT.